This TCR beta chain was recorded in a study of cytomegalovirus exposure and HLA in healthy donors. General study results and limits: The tendency of first-cohort TCR clusters to co-occur in the roughly 130 validation repertoires emerged from a later analysis.

Turning to this clone: Its antigen is undetermined.

The CDR3 runs 13 residues. The V end lost 4 bases, the J end lost 6 bases, and 14 bases lay between the germline ends. CDR1 and CDR2 from the germline V gene are GTSNPN and SVGIG (reference sequence). Using immunoSEQ multiplex PCR, the repertoire was profiled, and TCRdb retains in-frame clones only, with some absent. The table includes approximately 220,000 clones, 75% to 95% detected once. The donors were members of the roughly 120-subject validation cohort (separate from the roughly 660-subject first cohort). The TCR was taken from a young woman in good health and CMV-seronegative. The sequenced sample was PBMCs. This chain connects TRBV30 to TRBJ2-3; possible D gene TRBD2, 5 bases. For the CDR3, the DNA is TGTGCCTGGACTCGTACTAGTGGCGATACGCAGTATTTT. Its translation is CAWTRTSGDTQYF.